This is a list of T cell receptor beta chains from one sample in a study of blood T cells in healthy people across ages. TCRdb fed the 5' RACE reads into MiXCR, producing one record per CDR3 protein. The sample has over 600,000 distinct CDR3 sequences, about 43% seen once. Sequencing used blood. The receptor set was obtained from a man older than 75 in good health. The CDR3 runs from the conserved cysteine through the conserved F or W. The order of the fields is D gene, V gene, clone size, J gene, CDR3 protein, CDR3 DNA. The D gene is left open where the match is weak. The listing skips clone size in some rows; elsewhere it reads once, few, many or a size class.

D gene: TRBD2; V gene: TRBV10-1; clone size: .; J gene: TRBJ2-4; CDR3 protein: CASSESVGSGGPRNIQYF; CDR3 DNA: TGCGCCAGCAGTGAATCAGTCGGGAGCGGGGGGCCAAGGAACATTCAGTACTTC
D gene: TRBD2; V gene: TRBV29-1; clone size: many; J gene: TRBJ2-1; CDR3 protein: CSVFTSRRTSGNNEQFF; CDR3 DNA: TGCAGCGTTTTTACCTCCCGGCGGACTAGCGGAAACAATGAGCAGTTCTTC
D gene: TRBD2; V gene: TRBV28; clone size: .; J gene: TRBJ2-7; CDR3 protein: CATTGTSGRNEQYF; CDR3 DNA: TGTGCCACTACAGGGACTAGCGGGAGAAACGAGCAGTACTTC
D gene: .; V gene: TRBV14; clone size: .; J gene: TRBJ2-7; CDR3 protein: CASSQLGPGSYEQYF; CDR3 DNA: TGTGCCAGCAGCCAACTAGGACCGGGCTCCTACGAGCAGTACTTC
D gene: TRBD1; V gene: TRBV7-2; clone size: few; J gene: TRBJ2-1; CDR3 protein: CASSLASGTVGNEQFF; CDR3 DNA: TGTGCCAGCAGCTTAGCGTCCGGGACAGTTGGCAATGAGCAGTTCTTC
D gene: .; V gene: TRBV6-5; clone size: .; J gene: TRBJ2-3; CDR3 protein: CASSRGSPTADTQYF; CDR3 DNA: TGTGCCAGCAGTAGGGGGTCCCCCACCGCAGATACGCAGTATTTT
D gene: .; V gene: TRBV29-1; clone size: .; J gene: TRBJ2-3; CDR3 protein: CSFMGGEQTSTDTQYF; CDR3 DNA: TGCAGCTTCATGGGTGGGGAACAAACTAGCACAGATACGCAGTATTTT
D gene: TRBD1; V gene: TRBV27; clone size: .; J gene: TRBJ1-2; CDR3 protein: CASRSDRGNSGYTF; CDR3 DNA: TGTGCCAGCAGGTCCGACAGGGGGAATTCTGGCTACACCTTC
D gene: .; V gene: TRBV10-3; clone size: few; J gene: TRBJ2-3; CDR3 protein: CAISESGGLGSDTQYF; CDR3 DNA: TGTGCCATCAGTGAGTCTGGCGGGTTAGGATCAGATACGCAGTATTTT
D gene: .; V gene: TRBV6-2/TRBV6-3; clone size: .; J gene: TRBJ2-2; CDR3 protein: CASSQGWTGELFF; CDR3 DNA: TGTGCCAGCTCCCAGGGGTGGACCGGGGAGCTGTTTTTT
D gene: .; V gene: TRBV12-3/TRBV12-4; clone size: few; J gene: TRBJ1-1; CDR3 protein: CASTKFQGNTEAFF; CDR3 DNA: TGTGCCAGCACCAAATTTCAGGGGAACACTGAAGCTTTCTTT
D gene: TRBD2; V gene: TRBV20-1; clone size: few; J gene: TRBJ2-7; CDR3 protein: CSARPPLTSGSYEQYF; CDR3 DNA: TGCAGTGCTAGGCCCCCCCTGACTAGCGGGAGCTACGAGCAGTACTTC
D gene: .; V gene: TRBV20-1; clone size: .; J gene: TRBJ2-6; CDR3 protein: CSAPVRSGANVLTF; CDR3 DNA: TGCAGTGCTCCAGTCCGCTCTGGGGCCAACGTCCTGACTTTC
D gene: TRBD2; V gene: TRBV6-2/TRBV6-3; clone size: .; J gene: TRBJ2-1; CDR3 protein: CASSGRTSGRGYNEQFF; CDR3 DNA: TGTGCCAGCAGCGGCAGGACTAGCGGGAGGGGTTACAATGAGCAGTTCTTC
D gene: .; V gene: TRBV6-2/TRBV6-3; clone size: once; J gene: TRBJ1-5; CDR3 protein: CASSFRQAPNQPQHF; CDR3 DNA: TGTGCCAGCAGTTTTCGACAGGCTCCCAATCAGCCCCAGCATTTT
D gene: TRBD2; V gene: TRBV12-5; clone size: few; J gene: TRBJ2-7; CDR3 protein: CASGGLAGPHEQYF; CDR3 DNA: TGTGCTAGTGGCGGACTAGCGGGGCCCCACGAGCAGTACTTC
D gene: TRBD2; V gene: TRBV6-4; clone size: few; J gene: TRBJ2-1; CDR3 protein: CASSDILADSYNEQFF; CDR3 DNA: TGTGCCAGCAGTGACATACTAGCGGACTCCTACAATGAGCAGTTCTTC
D gene: .; V gene: TRBV7-2; clone size: .; J gene: TRBJ2-1; CDR3 protein: CASSLAVTGRRYNEQFF; CDR3 DNA: TGTGCCAGCAGCTTGGCGGTAACGGGACGGAGATACAATGAGCAGTTCTTC
D gene: .; V gene: TRBV7-2; clone size: many; J gene: TRBJ2-7; CDR3 protein: CASSLDSGTPYEQYF; CDR3 DNA: TGTGCCAGCAGCTTAGATAGCGGAACCCCTTACGAGCAGTACTTC
D gene: TRBD1; V gene: TRBV29-1; clone size: many; J gene: TRBJ2-6; CDR3 protein: CSVPDRGSGANVLTF; CDR3 DNA: TGCAGCGTTCCAGACAGGGGGTCTGGGGCCAACGTCCTGACTTTC
D gene: .; V gene: TRBV7-2; clone size: .; J gene: TRBJ2-3; CDR3 protein: CASSLTLDGTDTQYF; CDR3 DNA: TGTGCCAGCAGCTTAACCCTCGACGGCACAGATACGCAGTATTTT
D gene: .; V gene: TRBV6-5; clone size: .; J gene: TRBJ2-5; CDR3 protein: CASSYLTTGEYQETQYF; CDR3 DNA: TGTGCCAGCAGTTACCTGACGACAGGAGAGTACCAAGAGACCCAGTACTTC
D gene: .; V gene: TRBV3-1; clone size: .; J gene: TRBJ1-2; CDR3 protein: CAGSQERKWNYGYTF; CDR3 DNA: TGTGCCGGCAGCCAAGAGAGGAAATGGAACTATGGCTACACCTTC
D gene: .; V gene: TRBV28; clone size: .; J gene: TRBJ1-6; CDR3 protein: CASSLRESWGNSPLHF; CDR3 DNA: TGTGCCAGCAGTTTAAGAGAAAGCTGGGGTAATTCACCCCTCCACTTT
D gene: TRBD2; V gene: TRBV7-9; clone size: many; J gene: TRBJ2-1; CDR3 protein: CASSSRGSSYNEQFF; CDR3 DNA: TGTGCCAGCAGTTCGCGCGGGAGCTCCTACAATGAGCAGTTCTTC
D gene: TRBD2; V gene: TRBV7-2; clone size: .; J gene: TRBJ2-5; CDR3 protein: CASSLALGEAGAGATQYF; CDR3 DNA: TGTGCCAGCAGCTTAGCGCTCGGCGAAGCGGGGGCGGGGGCGACCCAGTACTTC
D gene: TRBD1; V gene: TRBV7-3; clone size: few; J gene: TRBJ1-1; CDR3 protein: CASRQGATSTEAFF; CDR3 DNA: TGTGCCAGCAGACAGGGGGCCACGAGCACTGAAGCTTTCTTT
D gene: .; V gene: TRBV20-1; clone size: many; J gene: TRBJ2-7; CDR3 protein: CSASPKTGREQYF; CDR3 DNA: TGCAGTGCTAGCCCTAAAACAGGGCGCGAGCAGTACTTC
D gene: TRBD2; V gene: TRBV29-1; clone size: .; J gene: TRBJ2-7; CDR3 protein: CSVDPSGSRGGSVHEQYF; CDR3 DNA: TGCAGCGTTGATCCTAGCGGGAGCCGTGGTGGGAGTGTGCACGAGCAGTACTTC
D gene: .; V gene: TRBV29-1; clone size: many; J gene: TRBJ2-3; CDR3 protein: CSVGGRLGTDTQYF; CDR3 DNA: TGCAGCGTTGGAGGGAGGTTGGGCACAGATACGCAGTATTTT
D gene: TRBD1; V gene: TRBV20-1; clone size: .; J gene: TRBJ1-2; CDR3 protein: CSARGQGSNYGYTF; CDR3 DNA: TGCAGTGCTAGAGGACAGGGGAGTAACTATGGCTACACCTTC
D gene: .; V gene: TRBV6-6; clone size: .; J gene: TRBJ2-7; CDR3 protein: CASTQGGSYNEQYF; CDR3 DNA: TGTGCCAGCACCCAGGGGGGCTCCTACAATGAGCAGTACTTC
D gene: .; V gene: TRBV6-6; clone size: .; J gene: TRBJ2-2; CDR3 protein: CASSWDGELFF; CDR3 DNA: TGTGCCAGCAGTTGGGACGGGGAGCTGTTTTTT
D gene: .; V gene: TRBV18; clone size: few; J gene: TRBJ2-2; CDR3 protein: CASSPIRQRNTGELFF; CDR3 DNA: TGTGCCAGCTCACCAATAAGACAGAGGAACACCGGGGAGCTGTTTTTT
D gene: TRBD2; V gene: TRBV20-1; clone size: .; J gene: TRBJ2-5; CDR3 protein: CSAFPLAGKETQYF; CDR3 DNA: TGCAGTGCTTTCCCACTAGCGGGAAAAGAGACCCAGTACTTC
D gene: .; V gene: TRBV27; clone size: few; J gene: TRBJ1-1; CDR3 protein: CASSPPRGRALLTEAFF; CDR3 DNA: TGTGCCAGCAGTCCTCCCCGGGGGCGGGCGCTCCTGACTGAAGCTTTCTTT
D gene: .; V gene: TRBV20-1; clone size: .; J gene: TRBJ2-5; CDR3 protein: CSARDISRVGETQYF; CDR3 DNA: TGCAGTGCTAGAGATATAAGCAGGGTCGGAGAGACCCAGTACTTC
D gene: .; V gene: TRBV29-1; clone size: many; J gene: TRBJ2-5; CDR3 protein: CSVAQETQYF; CDR3 DNA: TGCAGCGTTGCACAAGAGACCCAGTACTTC
D gene: TRBD2; V gene: TRBV7-2; clone size: .; J gene: TRBJ2-3; CDR3 protein: CASSLSPTSGGADTQYF; CDR3 DNA: TGTGCCAGCAGCTTAAGTCCGACTAGCGGGGGGGCAGATACGCAGTATTTT
D gene: TRBD1; V gene: TRBV20-1; clone size: once; J gene: TRBJ2-7; CDR3 protein: CSARSTGGYEQYF; CDR3 DNA: TGCAGTGCTAGGTCCACAGGGGGGTACGAGCAGTACTTC
D gene: TRBD2; V gene: TRBV11-3; clone size: few; J gene: TRBJ2-2; CDR3 protein: CASSIDSGTGGELFF; CDR3 DNA: TGTGCCAGCAGCATAGATAGCGGGACCGGCGGGGAGCTGTTTTTT
D gene: .; V gene: TRBV7-8; clone size: .; J gene: TRBJ1-5; CDR3 protein: CASSFGPTDQPQHF; CDR3 DNA: TGTGCCAGCAGCTTCGGACCAACGGATCAGCCCCAGCATTTT
D gene: TRBD1; V gene: TRBV7-6; clone size: .; J gene: TRBJ1-1; CDR3 protein: CASSSSRGPNTEAFF; CDR3 DNA: TGTGCCAGCAGCTCGAGCAGGGGGCCGAACACTGAAGCTTTCTTT
D gene: TRBD2; V gene: TRBV7-2; clone size: few; J gene: TRBJ2-1; CDR3 protein: CASTSGRSYYNEQFF; CDR3 DNA: TGTGCCAGCACGAGCGGGAGATCATATTACAATGAGCAGTTCTTC
D gene: .; V gene: TRBV11-3; clone size: .; J gene: TRBJ2-7; CDR3 protein: CASSSRDGYEQYF; CDR3 DNA: TGTGCCAGCAGCTCGAGGGACGGCTACGAGCAGTACTTC
D gene: .; V gene: TRBV7-3; clone size: .; J gene: TRBJ2-2; CDR3 protein: CASSARVGRGPSNTGELFF; CDR3 DNA: TGTGCCAGCAGCGCACGTGTGGGGCGTGGGCCTTCGAACACCGGGGAGCTGTTTTTT
D gene: .; V gene: TRBV4-1; clone size: .; J gene: TRBJ2-7; CDR3 protein: CASSQGVGSSYEQYF; CDR3 DNA: TGCGCCAGCAGCCAAGGGGTAGGAAGCTCCTACGAGCAGTACTTC